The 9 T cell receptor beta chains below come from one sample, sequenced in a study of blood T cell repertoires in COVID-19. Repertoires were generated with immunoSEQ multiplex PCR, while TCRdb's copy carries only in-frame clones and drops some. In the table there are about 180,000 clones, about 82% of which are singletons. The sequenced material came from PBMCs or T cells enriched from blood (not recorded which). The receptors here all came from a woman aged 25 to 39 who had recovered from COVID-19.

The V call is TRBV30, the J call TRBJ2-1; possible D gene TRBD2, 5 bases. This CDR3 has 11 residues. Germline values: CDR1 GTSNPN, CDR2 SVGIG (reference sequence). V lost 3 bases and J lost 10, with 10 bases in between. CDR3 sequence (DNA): TGTGCCTGGAGACTAGGAGGAGAGCAGTTCTTC. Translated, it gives CAWRLGGEQFF.

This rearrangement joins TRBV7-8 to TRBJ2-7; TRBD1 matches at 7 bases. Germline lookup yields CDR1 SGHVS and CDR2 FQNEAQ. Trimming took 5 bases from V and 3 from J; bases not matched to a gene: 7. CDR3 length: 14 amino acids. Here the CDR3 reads CASSEATGYYEQYF. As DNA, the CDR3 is TGTGCCAGCAGCGAGGCGACAGGGTACTACGAGCAGTACTTC.

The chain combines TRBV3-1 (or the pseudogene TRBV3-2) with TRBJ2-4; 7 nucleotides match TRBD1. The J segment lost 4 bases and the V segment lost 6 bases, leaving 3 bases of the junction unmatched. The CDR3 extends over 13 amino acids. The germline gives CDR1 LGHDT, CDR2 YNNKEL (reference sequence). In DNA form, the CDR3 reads TGTGCCAGCAGGCAACAGGGGAAAAACATTCAGTACTTC. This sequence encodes CASRQQGKNIQYF.

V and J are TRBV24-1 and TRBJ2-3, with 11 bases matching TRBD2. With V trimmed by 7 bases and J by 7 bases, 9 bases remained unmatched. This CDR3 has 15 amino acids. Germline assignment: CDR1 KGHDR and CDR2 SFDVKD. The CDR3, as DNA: TGTGCCACCAGCCTAGCGGGAGGTAATCTAAATACGCAGTATTTT. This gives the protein CATSLAGGNLNTQYF.

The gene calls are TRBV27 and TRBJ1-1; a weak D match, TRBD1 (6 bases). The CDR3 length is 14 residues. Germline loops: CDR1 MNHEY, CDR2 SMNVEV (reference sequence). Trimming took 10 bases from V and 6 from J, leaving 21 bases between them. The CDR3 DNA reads TGTGCCACCCAACCGACAGGTTTAATGGCTGAAGCTTTCTTT. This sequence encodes CATQPTGLMAEAFF.

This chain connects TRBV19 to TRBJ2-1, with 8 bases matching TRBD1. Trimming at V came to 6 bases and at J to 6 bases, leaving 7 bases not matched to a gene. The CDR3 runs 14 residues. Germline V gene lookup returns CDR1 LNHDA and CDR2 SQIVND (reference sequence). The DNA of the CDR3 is TGTGCCAGTAGCCGGACAGGGACGGGCAATGAGCAGTTCTTC. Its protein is CASSRTGTGNEQFF. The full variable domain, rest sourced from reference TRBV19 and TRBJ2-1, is DGGITQSPKYLFRKEGQNVTLSCEQNLNHDAMYWYRQDPGQGLRLIYYSQIVNDFQKGDIAEGYSVSREKKESFPLTVTSAQKNPTAFYLCASSRTGTGNEQFFGPGTRLTVL.

The CDR3 protein is CSVEAGGNTGELFF. CDR3 bases: TGCAGCGTTGAAGCAGGGGGGAACACCGGGGAGCTGTTTTTT. The V and J genes are TRBV29-1 and TRBJ2-2; TRBD1 matches 7 bases. The CDR3 consists of 14 residues. Germline CDR1 reads SQVTM; CDR2 reads ANQGSEA. V shed 1 base and J 1 base; nucleotides not matched to a gene: 0.

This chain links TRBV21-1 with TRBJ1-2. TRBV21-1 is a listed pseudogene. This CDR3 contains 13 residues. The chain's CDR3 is CASNFDGDYGYTF. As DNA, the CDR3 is TGTGCCAGCAACTTCGACGGGGACTATGGCTACACCTTC.

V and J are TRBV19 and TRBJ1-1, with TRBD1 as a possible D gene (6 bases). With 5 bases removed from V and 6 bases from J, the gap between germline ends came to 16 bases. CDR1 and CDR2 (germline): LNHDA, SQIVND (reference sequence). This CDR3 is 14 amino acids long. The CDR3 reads CASSRYRAGAEAFF. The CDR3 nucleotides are TGTGCCAGTAGTCGATACAGGGCTGGCGCTGAAGCTTTCTTT.